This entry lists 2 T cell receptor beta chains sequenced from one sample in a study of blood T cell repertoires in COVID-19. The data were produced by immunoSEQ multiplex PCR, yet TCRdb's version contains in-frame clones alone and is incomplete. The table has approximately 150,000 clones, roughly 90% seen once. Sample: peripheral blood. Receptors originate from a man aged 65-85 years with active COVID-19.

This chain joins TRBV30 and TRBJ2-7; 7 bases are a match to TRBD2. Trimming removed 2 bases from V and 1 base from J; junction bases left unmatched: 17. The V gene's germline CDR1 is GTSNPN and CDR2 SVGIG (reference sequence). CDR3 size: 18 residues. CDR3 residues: CAWSIGEGGGPQSYEQYF. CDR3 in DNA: TGTGCCTGGAGTATAGGGGAGGGAGGTGGGCCCCAATCCTACGAGCAGTACTTC.

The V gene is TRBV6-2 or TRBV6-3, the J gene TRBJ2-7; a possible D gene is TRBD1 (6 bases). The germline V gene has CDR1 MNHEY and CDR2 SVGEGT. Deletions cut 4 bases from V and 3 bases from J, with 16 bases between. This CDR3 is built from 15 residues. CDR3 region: CASSSNVLGGYEQYF. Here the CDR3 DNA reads TGTGCCAGCAGTTCCAACGTCCTAGGGGGCTACGAGCAGTACTTC.